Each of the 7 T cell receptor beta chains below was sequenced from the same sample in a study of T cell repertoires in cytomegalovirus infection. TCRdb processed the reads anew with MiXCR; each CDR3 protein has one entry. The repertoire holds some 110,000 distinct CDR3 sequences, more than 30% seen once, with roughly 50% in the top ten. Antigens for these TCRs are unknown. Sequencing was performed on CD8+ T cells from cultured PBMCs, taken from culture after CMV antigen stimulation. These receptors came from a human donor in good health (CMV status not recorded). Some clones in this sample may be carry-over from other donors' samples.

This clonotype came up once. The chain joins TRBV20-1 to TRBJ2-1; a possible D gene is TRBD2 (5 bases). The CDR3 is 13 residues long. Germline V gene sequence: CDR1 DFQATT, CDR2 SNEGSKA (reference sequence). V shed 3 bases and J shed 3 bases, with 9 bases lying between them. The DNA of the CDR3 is TGCAGTGCTAGTCCGGGAAGCTACAATGAGCAGTTCTTC. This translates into CSASPGSYNEQFF.

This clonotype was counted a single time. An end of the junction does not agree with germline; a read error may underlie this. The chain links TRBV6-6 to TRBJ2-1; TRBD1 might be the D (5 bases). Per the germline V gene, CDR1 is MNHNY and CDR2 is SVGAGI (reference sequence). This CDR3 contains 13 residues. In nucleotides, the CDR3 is TGTGCCAGCAGTTACTCGCGGACATATGAGCAGCTCTTC. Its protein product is CASSYSRTYEQLF.

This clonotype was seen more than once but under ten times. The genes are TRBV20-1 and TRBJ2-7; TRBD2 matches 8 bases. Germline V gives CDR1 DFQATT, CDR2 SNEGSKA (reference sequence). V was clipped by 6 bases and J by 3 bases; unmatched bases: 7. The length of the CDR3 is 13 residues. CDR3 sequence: CSAPGGEGYEQYF. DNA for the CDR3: TGCAGTGCCCCGGGGGGGGAAGGCTACGAGCAGTACTTC.

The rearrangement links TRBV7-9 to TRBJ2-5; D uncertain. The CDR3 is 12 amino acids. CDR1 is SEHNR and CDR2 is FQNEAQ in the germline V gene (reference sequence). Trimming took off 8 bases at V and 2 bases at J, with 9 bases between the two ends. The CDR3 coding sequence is TGTGCCAGCCGGCGCGGACAAGAGACCCAGTACTTC. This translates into CASRRGQETQYF. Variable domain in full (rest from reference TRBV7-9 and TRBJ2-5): DTGVSQNPRHKITKRGQNVTFRCDPISEHNRLYWYRQTLGQGPEFLTYFQNEAQLEKSRLLSDRFSAERPKGSFSTLEIQRTEQGDSAMYLCASRRGQETQYFGPGTRLLVL.

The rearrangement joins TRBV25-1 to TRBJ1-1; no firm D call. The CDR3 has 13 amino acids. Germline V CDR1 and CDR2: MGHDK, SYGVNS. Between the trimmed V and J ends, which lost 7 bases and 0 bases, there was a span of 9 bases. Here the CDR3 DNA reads TGTGCCAGCACTTGGAATATGAACACTGAAGCTTTCTTT. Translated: CASTWNMNTEAFF.

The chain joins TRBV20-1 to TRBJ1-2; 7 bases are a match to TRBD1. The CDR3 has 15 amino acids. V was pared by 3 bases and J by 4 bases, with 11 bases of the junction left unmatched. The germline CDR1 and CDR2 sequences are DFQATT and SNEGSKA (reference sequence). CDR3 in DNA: TGCAGTGCTAGCCAATTCGCAGGGGGACGCTATGGCTACACCTTC. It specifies CSASQFAGGRYGYTF.

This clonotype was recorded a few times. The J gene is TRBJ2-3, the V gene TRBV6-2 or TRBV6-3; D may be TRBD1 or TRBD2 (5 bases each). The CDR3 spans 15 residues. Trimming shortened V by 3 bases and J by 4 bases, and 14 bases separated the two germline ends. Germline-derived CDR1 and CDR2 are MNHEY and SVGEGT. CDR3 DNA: TGTGCCAGCAGTTATGGCAGGGAGTATGCAGATACGCAGTATTTT. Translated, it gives CASSYGREYADTQYF.